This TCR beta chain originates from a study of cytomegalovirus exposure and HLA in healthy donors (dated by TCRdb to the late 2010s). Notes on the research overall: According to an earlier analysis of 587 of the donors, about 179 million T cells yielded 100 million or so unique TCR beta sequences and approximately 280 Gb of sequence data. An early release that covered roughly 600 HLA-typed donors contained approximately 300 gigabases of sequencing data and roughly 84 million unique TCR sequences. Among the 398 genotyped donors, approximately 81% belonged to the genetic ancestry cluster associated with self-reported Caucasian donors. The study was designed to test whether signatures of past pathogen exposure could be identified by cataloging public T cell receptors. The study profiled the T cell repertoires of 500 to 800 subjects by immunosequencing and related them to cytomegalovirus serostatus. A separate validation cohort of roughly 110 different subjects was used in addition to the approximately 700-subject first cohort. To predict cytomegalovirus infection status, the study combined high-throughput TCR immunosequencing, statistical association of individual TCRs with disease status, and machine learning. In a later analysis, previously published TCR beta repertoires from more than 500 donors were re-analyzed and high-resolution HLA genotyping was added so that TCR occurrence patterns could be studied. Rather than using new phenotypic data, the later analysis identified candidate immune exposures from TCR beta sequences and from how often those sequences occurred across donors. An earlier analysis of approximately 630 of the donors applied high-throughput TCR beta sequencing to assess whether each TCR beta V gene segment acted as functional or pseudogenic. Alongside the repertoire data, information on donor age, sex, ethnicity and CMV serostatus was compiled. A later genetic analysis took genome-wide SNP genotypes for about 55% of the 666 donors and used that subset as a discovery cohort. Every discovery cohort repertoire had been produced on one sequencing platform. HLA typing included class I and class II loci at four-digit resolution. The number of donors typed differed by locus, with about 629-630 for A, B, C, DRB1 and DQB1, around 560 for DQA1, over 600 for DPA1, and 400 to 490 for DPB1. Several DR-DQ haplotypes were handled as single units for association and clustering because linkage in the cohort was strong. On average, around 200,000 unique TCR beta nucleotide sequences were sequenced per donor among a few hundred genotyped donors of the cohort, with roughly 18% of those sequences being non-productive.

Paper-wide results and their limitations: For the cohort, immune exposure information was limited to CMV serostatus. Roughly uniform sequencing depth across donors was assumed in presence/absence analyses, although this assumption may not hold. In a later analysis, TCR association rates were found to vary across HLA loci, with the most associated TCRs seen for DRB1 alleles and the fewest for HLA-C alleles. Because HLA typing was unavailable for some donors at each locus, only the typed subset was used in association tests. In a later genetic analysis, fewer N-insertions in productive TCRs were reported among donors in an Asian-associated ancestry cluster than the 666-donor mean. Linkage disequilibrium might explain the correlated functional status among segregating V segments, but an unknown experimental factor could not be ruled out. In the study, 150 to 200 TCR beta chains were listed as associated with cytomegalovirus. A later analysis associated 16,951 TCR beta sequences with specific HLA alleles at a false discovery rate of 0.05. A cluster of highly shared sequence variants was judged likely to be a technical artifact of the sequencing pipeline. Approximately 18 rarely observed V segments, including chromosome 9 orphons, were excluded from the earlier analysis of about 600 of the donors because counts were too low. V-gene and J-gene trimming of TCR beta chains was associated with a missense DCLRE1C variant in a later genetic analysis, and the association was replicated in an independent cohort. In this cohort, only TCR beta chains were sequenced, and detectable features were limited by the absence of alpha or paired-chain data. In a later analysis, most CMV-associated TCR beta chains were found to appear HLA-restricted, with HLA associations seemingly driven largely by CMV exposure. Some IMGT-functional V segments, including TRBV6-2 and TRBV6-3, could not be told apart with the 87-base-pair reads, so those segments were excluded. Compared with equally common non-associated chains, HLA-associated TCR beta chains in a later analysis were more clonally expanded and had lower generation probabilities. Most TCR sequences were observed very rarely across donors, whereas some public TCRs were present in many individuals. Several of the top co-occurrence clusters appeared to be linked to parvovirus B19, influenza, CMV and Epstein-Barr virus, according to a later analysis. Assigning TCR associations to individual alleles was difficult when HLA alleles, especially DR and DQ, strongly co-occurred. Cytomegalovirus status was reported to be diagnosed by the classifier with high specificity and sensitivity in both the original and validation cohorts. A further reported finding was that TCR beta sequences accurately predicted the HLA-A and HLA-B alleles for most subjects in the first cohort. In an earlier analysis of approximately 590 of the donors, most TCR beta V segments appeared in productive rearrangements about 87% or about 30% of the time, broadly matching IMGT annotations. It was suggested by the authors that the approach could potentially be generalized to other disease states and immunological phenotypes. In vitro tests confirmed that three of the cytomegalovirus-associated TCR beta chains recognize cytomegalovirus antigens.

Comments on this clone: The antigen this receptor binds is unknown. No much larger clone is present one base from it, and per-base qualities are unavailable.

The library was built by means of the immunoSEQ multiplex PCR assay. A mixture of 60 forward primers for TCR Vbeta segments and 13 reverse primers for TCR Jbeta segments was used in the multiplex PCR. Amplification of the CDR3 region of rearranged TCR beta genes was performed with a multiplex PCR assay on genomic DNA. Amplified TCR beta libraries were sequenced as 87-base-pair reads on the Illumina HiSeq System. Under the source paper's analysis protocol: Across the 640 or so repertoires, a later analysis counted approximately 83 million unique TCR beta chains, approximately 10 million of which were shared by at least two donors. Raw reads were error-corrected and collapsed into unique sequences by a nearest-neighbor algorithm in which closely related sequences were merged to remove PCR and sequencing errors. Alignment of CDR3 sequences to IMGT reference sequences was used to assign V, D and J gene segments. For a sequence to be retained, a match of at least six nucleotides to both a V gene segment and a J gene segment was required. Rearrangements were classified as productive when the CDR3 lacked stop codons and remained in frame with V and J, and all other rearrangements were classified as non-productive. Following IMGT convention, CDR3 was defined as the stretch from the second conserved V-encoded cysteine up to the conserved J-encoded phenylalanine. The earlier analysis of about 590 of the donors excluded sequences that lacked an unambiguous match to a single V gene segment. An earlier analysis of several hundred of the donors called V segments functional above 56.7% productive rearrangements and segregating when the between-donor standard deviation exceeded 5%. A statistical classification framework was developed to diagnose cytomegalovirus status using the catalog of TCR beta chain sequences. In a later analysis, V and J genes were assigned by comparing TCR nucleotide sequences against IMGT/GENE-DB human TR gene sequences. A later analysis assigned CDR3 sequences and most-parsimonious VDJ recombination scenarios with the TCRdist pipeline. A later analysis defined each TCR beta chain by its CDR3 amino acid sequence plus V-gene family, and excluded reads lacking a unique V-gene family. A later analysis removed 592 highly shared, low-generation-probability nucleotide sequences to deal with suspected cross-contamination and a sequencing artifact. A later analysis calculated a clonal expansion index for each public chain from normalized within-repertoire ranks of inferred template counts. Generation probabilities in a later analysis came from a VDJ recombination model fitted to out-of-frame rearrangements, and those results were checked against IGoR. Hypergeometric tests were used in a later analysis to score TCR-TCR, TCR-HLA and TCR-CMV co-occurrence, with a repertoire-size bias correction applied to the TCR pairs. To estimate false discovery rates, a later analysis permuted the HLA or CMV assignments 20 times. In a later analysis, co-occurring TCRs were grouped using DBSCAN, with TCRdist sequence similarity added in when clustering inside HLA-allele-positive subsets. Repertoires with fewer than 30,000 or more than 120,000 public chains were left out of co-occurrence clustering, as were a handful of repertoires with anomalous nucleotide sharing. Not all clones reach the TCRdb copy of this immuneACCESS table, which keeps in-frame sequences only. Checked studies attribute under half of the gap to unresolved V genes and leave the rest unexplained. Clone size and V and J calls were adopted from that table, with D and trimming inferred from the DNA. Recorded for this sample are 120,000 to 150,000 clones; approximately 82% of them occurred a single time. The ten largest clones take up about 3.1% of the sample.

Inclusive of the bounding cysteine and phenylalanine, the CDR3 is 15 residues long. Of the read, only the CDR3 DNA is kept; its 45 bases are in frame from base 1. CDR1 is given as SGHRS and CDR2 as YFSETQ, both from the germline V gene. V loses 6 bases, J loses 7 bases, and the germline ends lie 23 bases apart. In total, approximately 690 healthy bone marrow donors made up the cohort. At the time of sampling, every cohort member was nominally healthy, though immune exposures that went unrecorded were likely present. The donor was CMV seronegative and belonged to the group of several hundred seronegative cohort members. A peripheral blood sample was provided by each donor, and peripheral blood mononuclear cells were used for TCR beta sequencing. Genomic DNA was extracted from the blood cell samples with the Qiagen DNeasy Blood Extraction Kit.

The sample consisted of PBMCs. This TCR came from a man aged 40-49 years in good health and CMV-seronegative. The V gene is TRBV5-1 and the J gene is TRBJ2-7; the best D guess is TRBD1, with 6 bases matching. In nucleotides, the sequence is TGCGCCAGCACCCCTTTGGCAGGGGCGTCGGGTGAGCAGTACTTC. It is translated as CASTPLAGASGEQYF.